This passage covers 17 T cell receptor beta chains from one sample sequenced in a study of CD8+CD57+ T cells in acquired aplastic anemia. TCR beta VDJ combinations and CDR3 sequences were profiled from genomic DNA. A single record per CDR3 protein comes from TCRdb applying MiXCR to the reads. The top ten hold over 40% of the sample, which has under 200,000 distinct CDR3 sequences, 60% to 70% seen once. The specimen sequenced was sorted CD4+, CD8+, or CD8+CD57+ T cells (not recorded which) from PBMCs. Receptor source: a human donor in good health.

V gene TRBV7-9 combines with J gene TRBJ2-1, with 7 bases identical to TRBD1. This CDR3 is built from 15 residues. Trimming removed 4 bases from V and 4 bases from J; junction bases left unmatched: 7. From germline, CDR1 is SEHNR and CDR2 FQNEAQ (reference sequence). The CDR3 coding sequence is TGTGCCAGCAGCTCTCCGGACAGGTTTTACAATGAGCAGTTCTTC. Translated, it gives CASSSPDRFYNEQFF.

Concerning this clonotype itself: The junction departs from germline at one end; a sequencing error may be responsible. The rearrangement joins TRBV20-1 to TRBJ1-4; D possibly corresponds to TRBD1 (6 bases). This CDR3 is 17 amino acids long. Germline CDR1 and CDR2: DFQATT and SNEGSKA (reference sequence). The CDR3, as DNA: TGCAGTGCTAGAGATCCGGACCTTGGGACAACTAATGAAAAACTGCTTTTT. Protein sequence: CSARDPDLGTTNEKLLF.

In the case of this clonotype: Compared with germline, one end of the junction differs, possibly owing to a read error. J is TRBJ2-7 and V is TRBV5-4; D is unresolved. The CDR3 runs 15 residues. Per germline, CDR1 SGHNT and CDR2 YYREEE (reference sequence). The CDR3 here is CAGSLKVGVTYKQYF. CDR3 coding DNA: TGTGCCGGCAGCCTAAAGGTTGGGGTTACCTACAAGCAGTACTTC.

This clonotype was detected only a few times. The V call is TRBV30, the J call TRBJ2-1; D gene ambiguous. Trimming cost V 0 bases and J 6 bases, with 9 bases left between them. CDR1 is GTSNPN, CDR2 SVGIG, per germline (reference sequence). This CDR3 contains 13 residues. The CDR3 sequence is CAWSVFGSNEQFF. The CDR3 nucleotides read TGTGCCTGGAGTGTGTTCGGTAGCAATGAGCAGTTCTTC.

The chain links TRBV7-2 to TRBJ1-5; the match to TRBD1 covers 7 bases. The length of the CDR3 is 15 residues. Looked up from germline, CDR1 is SGHTA and CDR2 is FQGNSA. V was clipped by 2 bases and J by 3 bases; unmatched bases: 4. This CDR3 is CASSLLGQPNQPQHF. For the CDR3, the DNA is TGTGCCAGCAGCTTATTGGGACAGCCCAATCAGCCCCAGCATTTT.

The chain uses TRBV2 and TRBJ2-3; D ambiguous. Trimming cost V 3 bases and J 4 bases, with 8 bases left between them. The germline V gene encodes CDR1 SNHLY and CDR2 FYNNEI. The CDR3 has 13 residues. For the CDR3, the DNA is TGTGCCAGCAGTGAGGGGTTCTCAGATACGCAGTATTTT. Translated: CASSEGFSDTQYF.

V is TRBV29-1 and J is TRBJ1-3; D unclear. Looked up from germline, CDR1 is SQVTM and CDR2 is ANQGSEA. V shed 5 bases and J shed 3 bases, with 11 bases lying between them. This CDR3 spans 13 amino acids. This CDR3 is CSVSGNLGNTIYF. CDR3 in DNA: TGCAGCGTTTCCGGGAATCTTGGAAACACCATATATTTT.

The rearrangement uses TRBV7-8 and TRBJ2-1, with TRBD1 matching 8 bases. This CDR3 spans 13 amino acids. The ends lost 4 bases at V and 10 bases at J; junction bases unmatched: 6. The germline gives CDR1 SGHVS, CDR2 FQNEAQ. CDR3 loop: CASSSDRGGEQFF. CDR3 in DNA: TGTGCCAGCAGCTCCGACAGGGGCGGCGAGCAGTTCTTC.

V gene TRBV20-1 combines with J gene TRBJ2-7; 9 nucleotides match TRBD2. Trimming cost V 5 bases and J 4 bases; bases outside gene matches: 9. This CDR3 region has 14 residues. Germline CDR1 reads DFQATT; CDR2 reads SNEGSKA (reference sequence). The CDR3 region is CSAGPGTSIYEQYF. CDR3 sequence (DNA): TGCAGTGCTGGACCCGGGACTAGCATTTACGAGCAGTACTTC.

The count of this clonotype is one. This chain uses TRBV19 with TRBJ1-5; D is ambiguous. This CDR3 comprises 17 residues. Trimming pared 5 bases from V and 0 bases from J, leaving 17 bases between. CDR1 and CDR2 (germline): LNHDA, SQIVND (reference sequence). CDR3 nucleotides: TGTGCCAGTAGTGGTGAATATTGGACGGGTAGCAATCAGCCCCAGCATTTT. The encoded protein is CASSGEYWTGSNQPQHF.

The chain uses TRBV6-1 and TRBJ2-5; D is uncertain. CDR1 MNHNS and CDR2 SASEGT come from the germline V gene. CDR3 length equals 12 residues. Trimming removed 3 bases at V and 4 bases at J, with 6 bases between. CDR3 nucleotide sequence: TGTGCCAGCAGTGAGATGGGAGAGACCCAGTACTTC. Protein product: CASSEMGETQYF.

This clonotype has ten or more counts. This rearrangement joins TRBV4-1 to TRBJ2-7, with 7 nucleotides matching TRBD2. CDR1 MGHRA and CDR2 YSYEKL come from the germline V gene. This CDR3 is built from 15 residues. Losses at the gene ends were 1 base for V and 2 bases for J; bases not matched to a gene: 5. The CDR3 DNA reads TGCGCCAGCAGCCAAGGGCTAGCGGAGACCTACGAGCAGTACTTC. Translation gives CASSQGLAETYEQYF.

The rearrangement uses TRBV7-8 and TRBJ2-7; 7 nucleotides line up with TRBD1. Per germline, CDR1 SGHVS and CDR2 FQNEAQ. This CDR3 contains 15 residues. The J segment lost 5 bases and the V segment lost 2 bases, leaving 9 bases of the junction unmatched. CDR3 sequence: CASSLSGQPINEQYF. The DNA of the CDR3 is TGTGCCAGCAGCTTATCGGGACAGCCGATAAACGAGCAGTACTTC.

The chain employs TRBV2 and TRBJ2-5; 7 nucleotides agree with TRBD1. CDR1 SNHLY and CDR2 FYNNEI come from the germline V gene. This CDR3 has 14 amino acids. J was trimmed by 5 bases and V by 7 bases; bases with no gene match: 10. The CDR3 loop reads CASKTYRGGETQYF. The CDR3 coding sequence is TGTGCCAGCAAAACTTACAGGGGCGGGGAGACCCAGTACTTC.

This clonotype showed up many times. The rearrangement uses TRBV12-3 or TRBV12-4 and TRBJ2-7; 9 bases map to TRBD1. V was clipped by 4 bases and J by 6 bases; unmatched bases: 10. This CDR3 contains 15 residues. CDR3 DNA sequence: TGTGCCAGCAGTTATCCGGGACAGGGAGTCTTCGAGCAGTACTTC. It codes for CASSYPGQGVFEQYF.

This clonotype has at least ten counts. The CDR3: CASSQDSSGSSNEQYF. DNA of the CDR3: TGCGCCAGCAGCCAAGATTCTAGCGGGAGTTCTAACGAGCAGTACTTC. This chain uses TRBV4-3 with TRBJ2-7, with 10 bases fitting TRBD2. V shed 0 bases and J 5 bases; nucleotides not matched to a gene: 7. The CDR3 has 16 residues. Germline CDR1 LGHNA, CDR2 YSLEER.

J is TRBJ2-3 and V is TRBV20-1; 10 bases fit TRBD2. The CDR3 totals 15 residues. Germline CDR1 is DFQATT and CDR2 is SNEGSKA (reference sequence). The trim removed 6 bases at V and 3 bases at J, leaving 9 bases unmatched. The CDR3 region has the DNA TGCAGTGCACCTAGCGGGAGCCGGTCTACAGATACGCAGTATTTT. The encoded protein is CSAPSGSRSTDTQYF.